These T cell receptor beta chains were read from a single sample in a study of cytomegalovirus exposure and HLA in healthy donors. Sequencing was performed with immunoSEQ multiplex PCR; in TCRdb, only in-frame clones are kept and a portion is missing. The sample has 150,000 to 200,000 clones, about three quarters seen once; the top ten hold around 1.2%. Material for sequencing was PBMCs. The receptor set was obtained from a woman aged 30 to 39 in good health and CMV-seronegative. CDR3s include the opening cysteine and the closing phenylalanine or tryptophan. The D gene is left open where the match is weak. The size field is filled for only some rows; it gives once, few, many or a size class.

>TRBJ2-7|TRBV9|NA|NA
TGTGCCAGCAGCGTCGGACAGAGCTCCTACGAGCAGTACTTC
CASSVGQSSYEQYF
>TRBJ2-5|TRBV4-1|TRBD1|NA
TGCGCCAGCAGCAGAGTACCGACCTGGACAGGGAGGAAATACCATCGCGAGACCCAGTACTTC
CASSRVPTWTGRKYHRETQYF
>TRBJ1-4|TRBV7-9|TRBD1|NA
TGTGCCGGCGGACCCGGGACAGGGGTTGAAAAACTGTTTTTT
CAGGPGTGVEKLFF
>TRBJ1-4|TRBV2|TRBD1|NA
TGTGCCAGCAGTGAAGACAGGGGTATGTTTTTT
CASSEDRGMFF
>TRBJ2-7|TRBV4-1|NA|NA
TGCGCCAGCAGCCCCAGCCCAGCGGGCTACGAGCAGTACTTC
CASSPSPAGYEQYF
>TRBJ1-2|TRBV30|NA|NA
TGTGCCTGGAGAACAGGGAGGGGAGGGGGCTACACCTTC
CAWRTGRGGGYTF
>TRBJ2-7|TRBV9|TRBD2|NA
TGTGCCAGCAGCCCGGGGGGTGGAGAGTTCGACGAGCAGTACTTC
CASSPGGGEFDEQYF
>TRBJ2-1|TRBV2|NA|NA
TGTGCCAGCATCTCTAGCGAGGGGAATCATGAGCAGTTCTTC
CASISSEGNHEQFF
>TRBJ2-3|TRBV11-2|NA|many
TGTGCCAGCCTAGCATCAGGCACAGATACGCAGTATTTT
CASLASGTDTQYF
>TRBJ1-1|TRBV10-3|TRBD1|NA
TGTGCCATCAGGAACAGGACAGGAGATATGAACACTGAAGCTTTCTTT
CAIRNRTGDMNTEAFF
>TRBJ1-2|TRBV9|NA|once
TGTGCCAGCAGCGTAGGAGTCCTCGCGGGGGGCTATGGCTACACCTTC
CASSVGVLAGGYGYTF
>TRBJ1-2|TRBV15|TRBD1|NA
TGTGCCACCAGCGAACGGACAGGGGCTAACTATGGCTACACCTTC
CATSERTGANYGYTF
>TRBJ2-3|TRBV5-6|NA|few
TGTGCCAGCAGCATGCCGACAACGACCTACACAGATACGCAGTATTTT
CASSMPTTTYTDTQYF
>TRBJ2-4|TRBV5-6|NA|once
TGTGCCAGCAGCTCCCTAAAAGTGGGCGCCAAAAACATTCAGTACTTC
CASSSLKVGAKNIQYF
>TRBJ2-7|TRBV2|NA|few
TGTGCCAGCAGGACGGGGAATGGGGTTGACTACGAGCAGTACTTC
CASRTGNGVDYEQYF
>TRBJ2-7|TRBV18|TRBD1|once
TGTGCCAGCTCACCACTCCAGGGGGTCTCCTACGAGCAGTACTTC
CASSPLQGVSYEQYF
>TRBJ1-2|TRBV5-1|NA|NA
TGCGCCAGCCGAGAGGGAAACTATGGCTACACCTTC
CASREGNYGYTF
>TRBJ1-5|TRBV10-2|TRBD1|NA
TGCGCCAGCAGTGGACAGGGGGGCAATCAGCCCCAGCATTTT
CASSGQGGNQPQHF
>TRBJ2-7|TRBV6-5|NA|NA
TGTGCCAGCAGTTACTCGAGCAGCGGTAGATACGAGCAGTACTTC
CASSYSSSGRYEQYF
>TRBJ2-1|TRBV5-1|TRBD2|NA
TGCGCCAGCAGCGCGGGACTAGTGGATGAGCAGTTCTTC
CASSAGLVDEQFF
>TRBJ1-1|TRBV28|NA|NA
TGTGCCAGCAGTCCAGAGACTAGCACTGAAGCTTTCTTT
CASSPETSTEAFF
>TRBJ2-5|TRBV4-2|NA|many
TGTGCCAGCAGCCAAGATCGGGAGACCCAGTACTTC
CASSQDRETQYF
>TRBJ1-2|TRBV19|NA|NA
TGTGCCAGTAGTATAATCCAGGGCCCTGATAACTATGGCTACACCTTC
CASSIIQGPDNYGYTF
>TRBJ2-6|TRBV5-1|TRBD2|NA
TGCGCCAGCAGCCTCCGGACTAGCGGAAGCTCTGGGGCCAACGTCCTGACTTTC
CASSLRTSGSSGANVLTF
>TRBJ2-4|TRBV2|NA|NA
TGTGCCAGCAGCAAGCCTCTTGGAGGGGTGGCCAAAAACATTCAGTACTTC
CASSKPLGGVAKNIQYF
>TRBJ1-4|TRBV6-1|NA|NA
TGTGCCAGCACCCCGGGGGGACTTAATGAAAAACTGTTTTTT
CASTPGGLNEKLFF
>TRBJ1-1|TRBV30|NA|NA
TGTGCCTGGAGTGTACTAGGGAACCGGAACACTGAAGCTTTCTTT
CAWSVLGNRNTEAFF
>TRBJ1-2|TRBV7-6|NA|few
TGTGCCAGCAGCTTAGGGGTACAGGGCCAAGGCTACACCTTC
CASSLGVQGQGYTF
>TRBJ2-2|TRBV7-2|TRBD2|NA
TGTGCCAGCAGCTCCACCGGACTAGCGGGGGGCGCGGAGCTGTTTTTT
CASSSTGLAGGAELFF
>TRBJ2-4|TRBV2|NA|NA
TGTGCCAGCTCTCCACCCAGGCAGCTAGCCAAAAACATTCAGTACTTC
CASSPPRQLAKNIQYF
>TRBJ2-3|TRBV29-1|NA|NA
TGCAGCACCCGAACCTGGGCAGGGGGCACAGATACGCAGTATTTT
CSTRTWAGGTDTQYF
>TRBJ2-7|TRBV18|TRBD1|NA
TGTGCCAGCTCACTACGATTAACTGGACAGGGGACCTACGAGCAGTACTTC
CASSLRLTGQGTYEQYF
>TRBJ1-4|TRBV6-4|TRBD1|NA
TGTGCCAGCACCAGGGACAGCCCAAATGAAAAACTGTTTTTT
CASTRDSPNEKLFF
>TRBJ2-7|TRBV5-4|NA|few
TGTGCCAGCAGTCCGGACGGGGACGAGCAGTACTTC
CASSPDGDEQYF
>TRBJ1-2|TRBV9|TRBD1|NA
TGTGCCAGCAGCCAGGAGGACAGGGGGGCTAACAACTATGGCTACACCTTC
CASSQEDRGANNYGYTF
>TRBJ2-7|TRBV15|NA|NA
TGTGCCACCAGCAACAGGGCCATCTCCTACGAGCAGTACTTC
CATSNRAISYEQYF
>TRBJ2-1|TRBV12-5|NA|NA
TGTGCTAGTGGTTTGGGCGCTAGCTACAATGAGCAGTTCTTC
CASGLGASYNEQFF
>TRBJ2-7|TRBV28|TRBD1|NA
TGTGCCAGCAAGCTCAGGGGGCACTATTACGAGCAGTACTTC
CASKLRGHYYEQYF
>TRBJ2-3|TRBV28|TRBD2|NA
TGTGCCGGAAGAAGCGGGGGGGCGGGTACAGATACGCAGTATTTT
CAGRSGGAGTDTQYF
>TRBJ1-2|TRBV11-2|NA|NA
TGTGCCAGCAGACCTCGCGGAATTCCCTTCTTC
CASRPRGIPFF
>TRBJ2-7|TRBV5-1|TRBD2|NA
TGCGCCAGCAGTTGGGTGGCGGGGGGCTCCTACGAGCAGTACTTC
CASSWVAGGSYEQYF
>TRBJ2-1|TRBV30|NA|NA
TGTGCCTGGGGACTATACAATGAGCAGTTCTTC
CAWGLYNEQFF
>TRBJ2-1|TRBV6-1|NA|NA
TGTGCCAGCAGTGAACTAGGTGCAAGAAATAATGAGCAGTTCTTC
CASSELGARNNEQFF
>TRBJ2-7|TRBV15|NA|once
TGTGCCACCAGCAGAGCCTTACAGGGAGTCTACGAGCAGTACTTC
CATSRALQGVYEQYF
>TRBJ2-2|TRBV6-5|NA|NA
TGTGCCAGCACCTTACAGGGAGTTGGGACCGGGGAGCTGTTTTTT
CASTLQGVGTGELFF
>TRBJ1-5|TRBV7-8|NA|NA
TGTGCCAGCAGCTTTAGCGGCTATCAGCCCCAGCATTTT
CASSFSGYQPQHF
>TRBJ2-3|TRBV9|NA|NA
TGTGCCAGCAGCGTAGGTCCCTACACAGATACGCAGTATTTT
CASSVGPYTDTQYF
>TRBJ1-4|TRBV5-1|TRBD1|NA
TGCGCCAGCAGCTTGGAAGGACAGGGGAGGGTAGAAAAACTGTTTTTT
CASSLEGQGRVEKLFF
>TRBJ2-2|TRBV5-1|NA|NA
TGCGCCAGCAGCCAAACAGCCACGGGACATCAAGGGACCGGGGAGCTGTTTTTT
CASSQTATGHQGTGELFF